This TCR beta chain was recorded in a study of Graves' ophthalmopathy and Graves' hyperthyroidism. The authors amplified TCR beta CDR3 regions from RNA transcripts. An opening RT-PCR round employed HTBI primers and preceded a second-round multiplex PCR. MiXCR was run by TCRdb on the multiplex PCR reads, yielding one entry per CDR3 protein. The data hold approximately 700,000 distinct CDR3 sequences, with approximately 39% observed a single time. This clonotype was seen a single time. The sample consisted of peripheral blood. The TCR was taken from an adult man with Graves' ophthalmopathy.

The CDR3 DNA sequence: TGTGCCAGCAGCTCCCGGGCAGGGGAGATCTACGAGCAGTACTTC. Its protein is CASSSRAGEIYEQYF. The chain couples TRBV7-6 to TRBJ2-5; D is possibly TRBD1 (6 bases). The J call may be incorrect, as the DNA end agrees better with TRBJ2-7. CDR1 and CDR2 (germline): SGHVS, FNYEAQ. The CDR3 is made up of 15 amino acids.